This entry describes one T cell receptor (beta chain). This record comes from a study of OX40 agonist ivuxolimab in advanced cancers. Data came from immunoSEQ multiplex PCR; TCRdb stores just in-frame clones and leaves some out. Of roughly 34,000 clones listed, about 92% are singletons. Blood sampling was done at baseline, cycle 4 day 1, and cycle 7 day 1. This clonotype was sampled from an adult with an advanced solid tumor such as melanoma, head and neck, liver or kidney cancer. This material consisted of CD4+ or CD8+ T cells sorted from blood, taken in a trial of the OX40 agonist ivuxolimab.

This chain's CDR3 is CATTPEGTLEFNEQFF. The CDR3 DNA reads TGTGCCACCACACCGGAAGGGACACTGGAATTCAATGAGCAGTTCTTC. V gene TRBV15 combines with J gene TRBJ2-1; TRBD1 is a possible D gene (6 bases). Trimming removed 7 bases from V and 6 bases from J, with 22 bases in between. Per the germline V gene, CDR1 is LNHNV and CDR2 is YYDKDF (reference sequence). This CDR3 comprises 16 residues.